These T cell receptor beta chains were read from a single sample in a study of persistence of HIV-infected CD4 T cells. These receptors have no known antigen. The protocol was immunoSEQ multiplex PCR, while the TCRdb copy is restricted to in-frame clones and leaves out a portion. The sample includes approximately 35,000 clones, 75% to 85% of them seen just once. The sample consisted of CD4+ T cells sorted from PBMCs after roughly 20-hour stimulation, taken from a patient who received antiretroviral therapy. The receptors come from an adult man with HIV who was CMV-seropositive. Each CDR3 is given with its conserved first and last residue. The D gene is left open where the match is weak. Rows may omit the clone size; those that give it use once, few, many or a size class.

V gene	clone size	J gene	D gene	CDR3 protein	CDR3 DNA
TRBV27	once	TRBJ2-1	TRBD1	CASSFGTGSNEQFF	TGTGCCAGCAGTTTTGGGACAGGGTCGAATGAGCAGTTCTTC
TRBV9	NA	TRBJ2-2	NA	CASGRRSRLTSTGELFF	TGTGCCAGCGGACGGAGGTCACGGCTGACTAGCACCGGGGAGCTGTTTTTT
TRBV10-3	NA	TRBJ1-3	TRBD1	CAISDRGHGNTIYF	TGTGCCATCAGTGACAGGGGGCACGGAAACACCATATATTTT
TRBV7-2	NA	TRBJ2-7	NA	CASSLGLFLYEQYF	TGTGCCAGCAGCCTAGGACTATTCCTCTACGAGCAGTACTTC
TRBV6-2/TRBV6-3	NA	TRBJ1-1	NA	CASSYAPGGTEAFF	TGTGCCAGCAGTTACGCACCCGGGGGGACTGAAGCTTTCTTT
TRBV28	NA	TRBJ2-7	TRBD1	CASSLWRLLVGTGTYEQYF	TGTGCCAGCAGTTTATGGCGCCTTCTCGTTGGGACAGGGACCTACGAGCAGTACTTC
TRBV6-2/TRBV6-3	NA	TRBJ1-3	NA	CASSKIDSYSGNTIYF	TGTGCCAGCAGTAAGATCGACAGCTACTCTGGAAACACCATATATTTT
TRBV6-5	NA	TRBJ1-1	NA	CASSYRALNTEAFF	TGTGCCAGCAGTTATCGAGCCTTGAACACTGAAGCTTTCTTT
TRBV19	NA	TRBJ1-3	NA	CASSSATSGNTIYF	TGTGCCAGTAGTTCCGCCACCTCTGGAAACACCATATATTTT
TRBV6-1	few	TRBJ2-7	TRBD1	CASTDRGPNEQYF	TGTGCCAGCACGGACAGGGGGCCTAACGAGCAGTACTTC
TRBV28	NA	TRBJ1-1	NA	CASSLGLSAFF	TGTGCCAGCAGTTTGGGACTTTCCGCTTTCTTT
TRBV19	NA	TRBJ1-5	TRBD1	CASRPSGTVPQHF	TGTGCCAGTCGACCCTCAGGGACAGTACCCCAGCATTTT
TRBV29-1	NA	TRBJ2-3	NA	CSVRGGPRTDTQYF	TGCAGCGTCAGGGGAGGGCCTAGGACAGATACGCAGTATTTT
TRBV15	NA	TRBJ1-5	NA	CATSSGPTTSNQPQHF	TGTGCCACCAGCAGTGGACCCACAACGAGCAATCAGCCCCAGCATTTT
TRBV29-1	NA	TRBJ1-2	NA	CSVGGINYGYTF	TGCAGCGTTGGTGGGATCAACTATGGCTACACCTTC
TRBV3-1/TRBV3-2	once	TRBJ1-1	NA	CASSQGLGPMNTEAFF	TGTGCCAGCAGCCAAGGGCTTGGGCCTATGAACACTGAAGCTTTCTTT
TRBV11-3	NA	TRBJ2-7	NA	CASSLEADSYEQYF	TGTGCCAGCAGCTTAGAGGCAGACTCCTACGAGCAGTACTTC
TRBV10-3	NA	TRBJ1-6	NA	CAISGARTNSPLHF	TGTGCCATCAGTGGGGCGCGAACCAATTCACCCCTCCACTTT
TRBV29-1	NA	TRBJ1-2	NA	CSVDSGLLKGYTF	TGCAGCGTTGATTCGGGCCTCTTAAAAGGCTACACCTTC
TRBV7-2	few	TRBJ1-4	TRBD1	CASSPQGGATEKLFF	TGTGCCAGCAGCCCACAGGGGGGCGCGACCGAAAAACTGTTTTTT
TRBV2	NA	TRBJ2-6	NA	CASSGGGYGANVLTF	TGTGCCAGCAGTGGGGGAGGATACGGGGCCAACGTCCTGACTTTC
TRBV12-3/TRBV12-4	NA	TRBJ1-2	TRBD1	CASSRDREYGYTF	TGTGCCAGCAGCCGGGACAGGGAGTATGGCTACACCTTC
TRBV6-5	NA	TRBJ2-7	TRBD1	CASRDRGGSEQYF	TGTGCCAGCAGGGACAGGGGGGGGTCGGAGCAGTACTTC
TRBV19	NA	TRBJ1-1	NA	CASIPREGARTGSEAFF	TGTGCCAGTATCCCAAGGGAAGGGGCTAGAACGGGATCTGAAGCTTTCTTT
TRBV9	few	TRBJ1-1	TRBD1	CASSGTGVTEAFF	TGTGCCAGCAGTGGGACAGGGGTGACTGAAGCTTTCTTT
TRBV7-2	NA	TRBJ1-5	NA	CASSLVWDSNQPQHF	TGTGCCAGCAGCTTAGTATGGGATAGCAATCAGCCCCAGCATTTT
TRBV5-6	NA	TRBJ1-1	TRBD1	CASSYRDRVSTEAFF	TGTGCCAGCAGCTACCGAGACAGGGTGTCCACTGAAGCTTTCTTT
TRBV7-9	NA	TRBJ1-3	NA	CASGPPGGSSLDTIYF	TGTGCCAGCGGCCCCCCCGGGGGAAGCTCTCTGGACACCATATATTTT
TRBV5-1	NA	TRBJ1-1	TRBD1	CASSPQARGTEAFF	TGCGCCAGCAGCCCCCAGGCCAGGGGGACTGAAGCTTTCTTT
TRBV7-9	NA	TRBJ2-1	NA	CASSFSVHEQFF	TGTGCCAGCAGCTTTAGTGTCCATGAGCAGTTCTTC
TRBV2	NA	TRBJ1-1	NA	CASSAGVTEAFF	TGTGCCAGCAGCGCAGGGGTAACTGAAGCTTTCTTT
TRBV4-1	few	TRBJ1-1	TRBD1	CASSTRTGTEYTEAFF	TGCGCCAGCAGTACTAGGACAGGCACAGAGTACACTGAAGCTTTCTTT
TRBV2	NA	TRBJ1-5	TRBD1	CASRALHTGTGKNQPQHF	TGTGCCAGCAGGGCCTTGCACACCGGGACAGGGAAGAATCAGCCCCAGCATTTT
TRBV11-1	once	TRBJ1-1	TRBD1	CASSFGQGYTEAFF	TGTGCCAGCAGCTTTGGACAGGGGTACACTGAAGCTTTCTTT
TRBV7-8	NA	TRBJ2-1	NA	CASSLVRSSYNEQFF	TGTGCCAGCAGCCTCGTCCGGAGCTCCTACAATGAGCAGTTCTTC
TRBV9	NA	TRBJ1-1	NA	CASSEPSNTEAFF	TGTGCCAGCAGCGAGCCATCGAACACTGAAGCTTTCTTT
TRBV10-3	few	TRBJ1-5	NA	CAISEQGSNQPQHF	TGTGCCATCAGTGAACAGGGTAGCAATCAGCCCCAGCATTTT
TRBV5-1	once	TRBJ2-5	NA	CASSHSIRETQYF	TGCGCCAGCAGCCACAGTATCCGGGAGACCCAGTACTTC
TRBV7-2	once	TRBJ1-6	NA	CASSSTADSPLHF	TGTGCCAGCAGCTCCACCGCCGATTCACCCCTCCACTTT
TRBV29-1	NA	TRBJ2-1	NA	CSAVTPGRTNEQFF	TGCAGCGCCGTAACTCCTGGCAGAACCAATGAGCAGTTCTTC
TRBV19	NA	TRBJ1-2	NA	CASSVSFYGYTF	TGTGCCAGTAGTGTCAGTTTCTATGGCTACACCTTC